Shown below are 16 T cell receptor beta chains from a single sample sequenced in a study of control samples from healthy donors and cancer patients. Profiled with immunoSEQ multiplex PCR; TCRdb holds only in-frame clones, not every one. The profile shows tens of thousands of clones, roughly three quarters of them singletons. Material: formalin-fixed, paraffin-embedded tissue. The source of these receptors is a male donor with melanoma.

V is TRBV5-8 and J is TRBJ2-2; D gene unclear. Deletions cut 0 bases from V and 2 bases from J, with 23 bases between. CDR1 is SGHTS and CDR2 is YDEGEE in the germline V gene. The CDR3 runs 20 residues. The CDR3 loop is CASSLASALTTTTNTGELFF. The CDR3 coding sequence is TGTGCCAGCAGCTTGGCCTCCGCCTTGACAACAACAACAAACACCGGGGAGCTGTTTTTT.

The chain recombines TRBV6-5 with TRBJ2-7; perhaps D is TRBD1 or TRBD2 (6 bases each). Per germline, CDR1 MNHEY and CDR2 SVGAGI. V lost 6 bases and J lost 5, with 17 bases in between. CDR3 length equals 14 residues. The DNA of the CDR3 is TGTGCCAGCAGGGACCTGGGGGGCAGGGACGAGCAGTACTTC. It codes for CASRDLGGRDEQYF.

The chain recombines TRBV29-1 with TRBJ2-1; 10 positions agree with TRBD1. Trimming at V came to 6 bases and at J to 4 bases, leaving 3 bases not matched to a gene. CDR1 is SQVTM and CDR2 is ANQGSEA in the germline V gene. This CDR3 is built from 13 residues. The CDR3 here is CSVDRGYYNEQFF. In DNA, the CDR3 is TGCAGCGTGGACAGGGGGTATTACAATGAGCAGTTCTTC.

The chain links TRBV7-9 to TRBJ2-7, with TRBD1 matching 8 bases. The CDR3 runs 16 residues. The J segment lost 4 bases and the V segment lost 5 bases, leaving 13 bases of the junction unmatched. The V gene's germline CDR1 is SEHNR and CDR2 FQNEAQ (reference sequence). The CDR3 DNA is TGTGCCAGCAGCCCCCTTCGGGACCAGGGGGCGTACGAGCAGTACTTC. It is translated as CASSPLRDQGAYEQYF. The full variable domain, with the rest looked up from reference TRBV7-9 and TRBJ2-7, is DTGVSQNPRHKITKRGQNVTFRCDPISEHNRLYWYRQTLGQGPEFLTYFQNEAQLEKSRLLSDRFSAERPKGSFSTLEIQRTEQGDSAMYLCASSPLRDQGAYEQYFGPGTRLTVT.

The V gene is TRBV2, the J gene TRBJ2-5, with a weak D call TRBD1 (7 bases). This CDR3 has 15 residues. Trimming cost V 6 bases and J 4 bases, with 18 bases left between them. Germline values: CDR1 SNHLY, CDR2 FYNNEI. CDR3 sequence reads: CASSPLGQGGETQYF. The CDR3 DNA reads TGTGCCAGCAGCCCCCTTGGGCAGGGGGGAGAGACCCAGTACTTC.

V usage is TRBV19 and J usage is TRBJ1-1; 8 bases agree with TRBD1. Losses at the gene ends were 3 bases for V and 4 bases for J; bases not matched to a gene: 7. In germline, CDR1 is LNHDA, CDR2 SQIVND (reference sequence). The CDR3 covers 15 residues. The CDR3 region has the DNA TGTGCCAGTAGTATCGGTTACAGGGGGGGCACTGAAGCTTTCTTT. It specifies CASSIGYRGGTEAFF. Filled out from reference TRBV19 and TRBJ1-1, the complete variable domain reads DGGITQSPKYLFRKEGQNVTLSCEQNLNHDAMYWYRQDPGQGLRLIYYSQIVNDFQKGDIAEGYSVSREKKESFPLTVTSAQKNPTAFYLCASSIGYRGGTEAFFGQGTRLTVV.

This sequence joins TRBV9 and TRBJ2-7; tentatively, D is TRBD2 (6 bases). The CDR3 contains 16 residues. V was clipped by 3 bases and J by 4 bases, with 20 bases between them. Per germline, CDR1 SGDLS and CDR2 YYNGEE. This chain's CDR3 is CASSEPSGPLLYEQYF. CDR3 bases: TGTGCCAGCAGCGAACCGAGCGGGCCTCTCCTATACGAGCAGTACTTC.

This sequence joins TRBV10-2 and TRBJ2-7, with D perhaps being TRBD1 or TRBD2 (5 bases each). Germline CDR1 is WSHSY and CDR2 is SAAADI. The CDR3 length is 15 residues. Trimming took 2 bases from V and 4 from J, leaving 15 bases between them. The CDR3 nucleotides read TGCGCCAGCAGTGAGCCTTTGGGGGATCGGTACGAGCAGTACTTC. Its protein is CASSEPLGDRYEQYF.

A word on this clone: Only one base separates this from a far larger clonotype, so it likely reflects a read error. This sequence joins TRBV12-1 and TRBJ2-3; TRBD1 is taken as the D call from the table, unchecked against the DNA. TRBV12-1 is designated a pseudogene. The CDR3 spans 15 residues. The DNA of the CDR3 is TGTGCCAGCAGCGGAGGACAGGAGGGACCGGATACGCAGTATTTT. Its translation is CASSGGQEGPDTQYF.

This clone was observed a handful of times. This chain uses TRBV11-2 with TRBJ2-3, with D unclear. The germline gives CDR1 SGHAT, CDR2 FQNNGV. V lost 1 base, J lost 0 bases, and 2 bases lay in between. This CDR3 contains 13 residues. CDR3: CASSLGSTDTQYF. The CDR3 DNA sequence: TGTGCCAGCAGCTTAGGAAGCACAGATACGCAGTATTTT.

The chain has TRBV30 and TRBJ2-7; TRBD1 aligns across 7 bases. CDR1 GTSNPN and CDR2 SVGIG come from the germline V gene (reference sequence). V gave up 8 bases and J gave up 4 bases; unmatched junction bases: 8. The length of the CDR3 is 12 residues. Here the CDR3 reads CARARGSYEQYF. CDR3 nucleotide sequence: TGTGCCAGGGCCAGGGGGAGTTACGAGCAGTACTTC. Based on the CDR3 plus reference TRBV30 and TRBJ2-7, the full variable domain is SQTIHQWPATLVQPVGSPLSLECTVEGTSNPNLYWYRQAAGRGLQLLFYSVGIGQISSEVPQNLSASRPQDRQFILSSKKLLLSDSGFYLCARARGSYEQYFGPGTRLTVT.

This chain connects TRBV20-1 to TRBJ2-7; D tentatively fits TRBD1 or TRBD2 (6 bases each). Deletions cut 3 bases from V and 0 bases from J, with 18 bases between. CDR1 is DFQATT and CDR2 is SNEGSKA in the germline V gene (reference sequence). This CDR3 spans 16 amino acids. The CDR3 spells CSASLPGAMISYEQYF. In nucleotides, the CDR3 is TGCAGTGCTAGTCTCCCGGGGGCGATGATCTCCTACGAGCAGTACTTC.

Comments on this clone: Other DNA sequences in the sample encode the same CDR3. The rearrangement uses TRBV24-1 and TRBJ2-1; D is uncertain. The germline V gene has CDR1 KGHDR and CDR2 SFDVKD. There are 13 residues in the CDR3. V was shortened by 2 bases and J by 4 bases, with 5 bases between the two germline ends. CDR3 DNA: TGTGCCACCAGTGATTATCCTTACAATGAGCAGTTCTTC. Translation gives CATSDYPYNEQFF.

The rearrangement joins TRBV11-2 to TRBJ2-5; D is possibly TRBD1 (5 bases). This CDR3 has 15 amino acids. Trimming took 4 bases from V and 4 from J, leaving 16 bases between them. Germline V lookup: CDR1 SGHAT, CDR2 FQNNGV. The CDR3: CASSSPRTRGETQYF. CDR3 bases: TGTGCCAGCAGCTCCCCAAGGACAAGGGGAGAGACCCAGTACTTC.

The chain carries TRBV6-6 and TRBJ1-2; perhaps TRBD1 as D (6 bases). Deletions cut 6 bases from V and 3 bases from J, with 14 bases between. Looked up from germline, CDR1 is MNHNY and CDR2 is SVGAGI (reference sequence). The CDR3 is 14 amino acids. The CDR3 here is CASSPLQGYYGYTF. DNA of the CDR3: TGTGCCAGCAGCCCACTACAGGGCTACTATGGCTACACCTTC.

This chain uses TRBV5-1 with TRBJ2-2, with D maybe TRBD2 (5 bases). The CDR3 contains 15 residues. Germline assignment: CDR1 SGHRS and CDR2 YFSETQ. The V and J ends lost 2 bases and 7 bases respectively, with 15 bases between them. This CDR3 reads CASSFFPGRGGELFF. DNA for the CDR3: TGCGCCAGCAGCTTTTTCCCGGGAAGAGGCGGGGAGCTGTTTTTT.